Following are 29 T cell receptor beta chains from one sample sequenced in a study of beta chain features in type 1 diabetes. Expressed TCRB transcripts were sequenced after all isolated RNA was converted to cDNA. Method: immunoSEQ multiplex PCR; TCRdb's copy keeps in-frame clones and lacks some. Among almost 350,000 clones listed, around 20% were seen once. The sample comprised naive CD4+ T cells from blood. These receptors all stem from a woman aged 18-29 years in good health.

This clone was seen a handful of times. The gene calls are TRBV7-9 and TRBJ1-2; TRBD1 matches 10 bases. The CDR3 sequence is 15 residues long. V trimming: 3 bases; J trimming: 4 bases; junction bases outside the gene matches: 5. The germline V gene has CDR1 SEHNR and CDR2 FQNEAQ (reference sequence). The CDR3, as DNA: TGTGCCAGCAGCTTGACAGGGGGCGAGAGCTATGGCTACACCTTC. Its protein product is CASSLTGGESYGYTF.

CDR3: CASSLGAGTSNQPQHF. CDR3 DNA sequence: TGTGCCAGCAGCTTAGGGGCCGGGACTTCTAATCAGCCCCAGCATTTT. This chain joins TRBV7-9 and TRBJ1-5; perhaps TRBD1 as D (5 bases). The CDR3 has 16 residues. V lost 1 base and J 4 bases, leaving 14 bases between the germline ends. Germline V gene sequence: CDR1 SEHNR, CDR2 FQNEAQ (reference sequence).

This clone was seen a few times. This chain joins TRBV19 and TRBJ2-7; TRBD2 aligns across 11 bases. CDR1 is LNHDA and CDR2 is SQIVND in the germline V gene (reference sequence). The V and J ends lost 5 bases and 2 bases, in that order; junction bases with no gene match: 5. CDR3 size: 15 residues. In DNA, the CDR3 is TGTGCCAGTAGTGTCGGACTAGCGGGTCCCTACGAGCAGTACTTC. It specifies CASSVGLAGPYEQYF.

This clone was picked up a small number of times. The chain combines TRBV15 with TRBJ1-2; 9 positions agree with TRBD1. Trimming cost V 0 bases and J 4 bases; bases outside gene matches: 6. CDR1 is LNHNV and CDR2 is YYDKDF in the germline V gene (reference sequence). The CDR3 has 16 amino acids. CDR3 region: CATSRDRDRALYGYTF. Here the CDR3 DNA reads TGTGCCACCAGCAGAGACCGGGACAGGGCGCTCTATGGCTACACCTTC.

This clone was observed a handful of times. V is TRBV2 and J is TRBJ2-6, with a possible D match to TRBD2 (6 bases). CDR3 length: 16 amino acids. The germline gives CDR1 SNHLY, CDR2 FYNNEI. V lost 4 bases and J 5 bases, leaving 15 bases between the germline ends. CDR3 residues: CASSGEALRRANVLTF. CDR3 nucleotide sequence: TGTGCCAGCAGTGGGGAGGCCTTGAGGAGGGCCAACGTCCTGACTTTC.

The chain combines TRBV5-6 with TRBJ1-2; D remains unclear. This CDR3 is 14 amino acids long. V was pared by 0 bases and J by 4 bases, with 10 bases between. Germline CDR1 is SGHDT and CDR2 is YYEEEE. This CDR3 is CASSLEGGLYGYTF. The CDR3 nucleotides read TGTGCCAGCAGCTTGGAGGGAGGGCTCTATGGCTACACCTTC.

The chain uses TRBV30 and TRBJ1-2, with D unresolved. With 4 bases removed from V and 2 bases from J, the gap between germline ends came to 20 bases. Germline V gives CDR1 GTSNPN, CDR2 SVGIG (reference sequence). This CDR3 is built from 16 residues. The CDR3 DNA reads TGTGCCTGGAATCAACCTGCCCGGGGAATCAACTATGGCTACACCTTC. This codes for CAWNQPARGINYGYTF. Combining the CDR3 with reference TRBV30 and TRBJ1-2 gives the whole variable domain SQTIHQWPATLVQPVGSPLSLECTVEGTSNPNLYWYRQAAGRGLQLLFYSVGIGQISSEVPQNLSASRPQDRQFILSSKKLLLSDSGFYLCAWNQPARGINYGYTFGSGTRLTVV.

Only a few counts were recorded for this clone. In DNA, the CDR3 is TGCGCCAGCAGCCAGACAGGGAACACTGAAGCTTTCTTT. Its protein product is CASSQTGNTEAFF. This sequence joins TRBV5-1 and TRBJ1-1; D is perhaps TRBD1 (6 bases). The V gene's germline CDR1 is SGHRS and CDR2 YFSETQ. This CDR3 has 13 amino acids. The V end lost 4 bases, the J end lost 1 base, and 8 bases lay between the germline ends.

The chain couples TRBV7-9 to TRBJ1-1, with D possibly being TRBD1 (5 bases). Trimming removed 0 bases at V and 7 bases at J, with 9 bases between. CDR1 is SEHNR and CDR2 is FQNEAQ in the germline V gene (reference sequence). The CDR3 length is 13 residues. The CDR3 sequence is CASSLAGGVEAFF. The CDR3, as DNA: TGTGCCAGCAGCTTAGCGGGGGGGGTTGAAGCTTTCTTT. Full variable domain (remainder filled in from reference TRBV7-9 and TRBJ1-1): DTGVSQNPRHKITKRGQNVTFRCDPISEHNRLYWYRQTLGQGPEFLTYFQNEAQLEKSRLLSDRFSAERPKGSFSTLEIQRTEQGDSAMYLCASSLAGGVEAFFGQGTRLTVV.

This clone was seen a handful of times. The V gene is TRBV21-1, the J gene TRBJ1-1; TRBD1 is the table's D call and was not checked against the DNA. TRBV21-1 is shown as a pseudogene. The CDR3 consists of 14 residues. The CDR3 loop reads CASSKAEKNTEAFF. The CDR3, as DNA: TGTGCCAGCAGCAAGGCAGAAAAGAACACTGAAGCTTTCTTT.

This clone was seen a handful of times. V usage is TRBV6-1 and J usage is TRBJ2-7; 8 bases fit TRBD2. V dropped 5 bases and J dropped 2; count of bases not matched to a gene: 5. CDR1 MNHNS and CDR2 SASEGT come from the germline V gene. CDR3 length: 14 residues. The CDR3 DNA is TGTGCCAGCAGTAGCGGGAGTCGGGCCTACGAGCAGTACTTC. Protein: CASSSGSRAYEQYF.

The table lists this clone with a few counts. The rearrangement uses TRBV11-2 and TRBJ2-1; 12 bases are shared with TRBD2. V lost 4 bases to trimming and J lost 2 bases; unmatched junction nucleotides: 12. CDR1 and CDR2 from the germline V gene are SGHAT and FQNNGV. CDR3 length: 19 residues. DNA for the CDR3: TGTGCCAGCAGCTCCATCGGATGGACTAGCGGGGTAACCTACAATGAGCAGTTCTTC. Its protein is CASSSIGWTSGVTYNEQFF.

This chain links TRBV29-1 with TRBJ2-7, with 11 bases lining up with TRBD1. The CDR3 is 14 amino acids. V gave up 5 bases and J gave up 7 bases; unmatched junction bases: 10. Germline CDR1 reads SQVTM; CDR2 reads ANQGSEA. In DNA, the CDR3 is TGCAGCGTTCCGACCCGGACAGGGGGCAAAGAGCAGTACTTC. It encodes CSVPTRTGGKEQYF.

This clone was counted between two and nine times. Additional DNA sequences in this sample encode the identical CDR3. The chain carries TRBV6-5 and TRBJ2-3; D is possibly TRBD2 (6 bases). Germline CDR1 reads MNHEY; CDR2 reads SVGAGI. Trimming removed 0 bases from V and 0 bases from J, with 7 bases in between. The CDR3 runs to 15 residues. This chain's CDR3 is CASSYSGRSTDTQYF. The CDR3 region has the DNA TGTGCCAGCAGTTACTCTGGGAGGAGCACAGATACGCAGTATTTT.

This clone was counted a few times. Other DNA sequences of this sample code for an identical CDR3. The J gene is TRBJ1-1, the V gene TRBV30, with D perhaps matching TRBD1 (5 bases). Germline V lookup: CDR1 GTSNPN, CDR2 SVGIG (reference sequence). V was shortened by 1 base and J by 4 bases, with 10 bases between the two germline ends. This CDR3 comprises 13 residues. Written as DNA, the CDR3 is TGTGCCTGGAGTGGGCAGGGTGGCACTGAAGCTTTCTTT. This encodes CAWSGQGGTEAFF.

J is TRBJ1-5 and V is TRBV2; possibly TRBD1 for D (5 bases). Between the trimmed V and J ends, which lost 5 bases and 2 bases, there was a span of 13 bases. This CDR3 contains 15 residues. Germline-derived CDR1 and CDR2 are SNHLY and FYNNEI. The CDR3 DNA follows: TGTGCCAGCAGTTACCAGGGAATGGGCAATCAGCCCCAGCATTTT. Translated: CASSYQGMGNQPQHF.

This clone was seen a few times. The CDR3 nucleotides read TGCAGCGCCAGGCGGACAGGGGGTCGGGACATTCAGTACTTC. Its protein is CSARRTGGRDIQYF. V and J are TRBV29-1 and TRBJ2-4; 10 bases are a match to TRBD1. The germline CDR1 and CDR2 sequences are SQVTM and ANQGSEA. The CDR3 length is 14 residues. Trimming removed 7 bases from V and 8 bases from J; junction bases left unmatched: 11.

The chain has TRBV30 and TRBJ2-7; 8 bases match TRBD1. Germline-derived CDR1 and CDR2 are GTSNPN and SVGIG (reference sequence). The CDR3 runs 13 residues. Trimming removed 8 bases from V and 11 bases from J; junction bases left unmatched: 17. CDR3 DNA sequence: TGTGCCCTCAACCTTGGACAGGGACTGAGGAAGTACTTC. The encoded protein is CALNLGQGLRKYF. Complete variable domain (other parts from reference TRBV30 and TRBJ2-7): SQTIHQWPATLVQPVGSPLSLECTVEGTSNPNLYWYRQAAGRGLQLLFYSVGIGQISSEVPQNLSASRPQDRQFILSSKKLLLSDSGFYLCALNLGQGLRKYFGPGTRLTVT.

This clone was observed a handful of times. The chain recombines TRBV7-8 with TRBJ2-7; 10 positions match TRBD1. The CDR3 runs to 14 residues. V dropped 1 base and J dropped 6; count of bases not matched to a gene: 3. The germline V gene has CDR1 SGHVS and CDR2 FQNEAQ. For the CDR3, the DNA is TGTGCCAGCAGCTTAGGAAGGACAGGGGGCGAGCAGTACTTC. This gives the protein CASSLGRTGGEQYF. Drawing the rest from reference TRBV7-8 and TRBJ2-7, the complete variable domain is GAGVSQSPRYKVAKRGQDVALRCDPISGHVSLFWYQQALGQGPEFLTYFQNEAQLDKSGLPSDRFFAERPEGSVSTLKIQRTQQEDSAVYLCASSLGRTGGEQYFGPGTRLTVT.

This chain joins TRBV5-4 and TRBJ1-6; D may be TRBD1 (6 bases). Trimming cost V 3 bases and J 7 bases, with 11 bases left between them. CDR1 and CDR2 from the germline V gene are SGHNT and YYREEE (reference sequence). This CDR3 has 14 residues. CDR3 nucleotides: TGTGCCAGCAGCTCGGAGGGGGGGAATTCACCCCTCCACTTT. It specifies CASSSEGGNSPLHF.

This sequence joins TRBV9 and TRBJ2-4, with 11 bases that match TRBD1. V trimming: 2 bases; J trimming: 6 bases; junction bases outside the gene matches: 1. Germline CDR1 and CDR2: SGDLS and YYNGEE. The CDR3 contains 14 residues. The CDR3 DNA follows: TGTGCCAGCAGCGTGGGGACAGGGGGAAACATTCAGTACTTC. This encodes CASSVGTGGNIQYF.

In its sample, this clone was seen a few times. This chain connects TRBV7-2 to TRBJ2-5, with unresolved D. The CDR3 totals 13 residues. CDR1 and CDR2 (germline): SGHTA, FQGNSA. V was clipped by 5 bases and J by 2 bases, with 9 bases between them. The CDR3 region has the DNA TGTGCCAGCAGCGAACAGCCTCAAGAGACCCAGTACTTC. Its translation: CASSEQPQETQYF.

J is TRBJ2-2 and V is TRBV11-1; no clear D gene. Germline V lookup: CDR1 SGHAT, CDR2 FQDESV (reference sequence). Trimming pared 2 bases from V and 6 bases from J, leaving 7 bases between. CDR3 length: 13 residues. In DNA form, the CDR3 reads TGTGCCAGCAGCTTATCTCAGGCCGGGGAGCTGTTTTTT. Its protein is CASSLSQAGELFF.

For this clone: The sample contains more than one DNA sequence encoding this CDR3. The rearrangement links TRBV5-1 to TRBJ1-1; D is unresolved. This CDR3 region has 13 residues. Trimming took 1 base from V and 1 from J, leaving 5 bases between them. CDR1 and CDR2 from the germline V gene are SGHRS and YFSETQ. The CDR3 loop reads CASSLSENTEAFF. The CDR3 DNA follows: TGCGCCAGCAGCTTGTCAGAGAACACTGAAGCTTTCTTT.

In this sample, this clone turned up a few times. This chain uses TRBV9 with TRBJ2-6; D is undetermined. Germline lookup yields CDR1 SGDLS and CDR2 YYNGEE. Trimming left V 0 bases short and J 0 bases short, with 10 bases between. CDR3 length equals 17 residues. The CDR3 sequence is CASSVEPTGSGANVLTF. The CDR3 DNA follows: TGTGCCAGCAGCGTAGAACCGACGGGCTCTGGGGCCAACGTCCTGACTTTC.

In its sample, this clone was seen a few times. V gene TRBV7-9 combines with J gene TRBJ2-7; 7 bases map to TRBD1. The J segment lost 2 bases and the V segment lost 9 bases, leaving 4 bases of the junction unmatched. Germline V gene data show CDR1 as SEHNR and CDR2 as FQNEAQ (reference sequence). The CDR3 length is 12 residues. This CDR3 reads CASGDSPYEQYF. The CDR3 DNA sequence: TGTGCCAGTGGGGACAGCCCCTACGAGCAGTACTTC. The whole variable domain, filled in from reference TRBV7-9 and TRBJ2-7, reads DTGVSQNPRHKITKRGQNVTFRCDPISEHNRLYWYRQTLGQGPEFLTYFQNEAQLEKSRLLSDRFSAERPKGSFSTLEIQRTEQGDSAMYLCASGDSPYEQYFGPGTRLTVT.

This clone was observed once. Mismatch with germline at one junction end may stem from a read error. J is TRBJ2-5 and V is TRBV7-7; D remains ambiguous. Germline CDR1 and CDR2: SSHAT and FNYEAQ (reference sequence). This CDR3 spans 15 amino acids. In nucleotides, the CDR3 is TGTGCTAGCAGCTTACGAGCCGCCACTCAAGAGACCCAGTACTTC. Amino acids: CASSLRAATQETQYF. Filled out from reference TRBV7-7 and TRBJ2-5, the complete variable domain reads GAGVSQSPRYKVTKRGQDVTLRCDPISSHATLYWYQQALGQGPEFLTYFNYEAQPDKSGLPSDRFSAERPEGSISTLTIQRTEQRDSAMYRCASSLRAATQETQYFGPGTRLLVL.

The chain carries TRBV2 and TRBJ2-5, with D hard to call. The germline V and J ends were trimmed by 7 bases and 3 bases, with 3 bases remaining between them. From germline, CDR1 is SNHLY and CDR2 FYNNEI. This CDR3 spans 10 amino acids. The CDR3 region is CASNKETQYF. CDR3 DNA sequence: TGTGCCAGCAACAAAGAGACCCAGTACTTC.

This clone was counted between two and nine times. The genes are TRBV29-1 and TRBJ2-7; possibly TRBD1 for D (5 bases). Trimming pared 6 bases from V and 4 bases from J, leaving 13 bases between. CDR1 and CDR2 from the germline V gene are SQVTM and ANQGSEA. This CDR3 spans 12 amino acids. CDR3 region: CSVSDTSYEQYF. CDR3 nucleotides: TGCAGCGTGTCGGACACCTCTTACGAGCAGTACTTC.